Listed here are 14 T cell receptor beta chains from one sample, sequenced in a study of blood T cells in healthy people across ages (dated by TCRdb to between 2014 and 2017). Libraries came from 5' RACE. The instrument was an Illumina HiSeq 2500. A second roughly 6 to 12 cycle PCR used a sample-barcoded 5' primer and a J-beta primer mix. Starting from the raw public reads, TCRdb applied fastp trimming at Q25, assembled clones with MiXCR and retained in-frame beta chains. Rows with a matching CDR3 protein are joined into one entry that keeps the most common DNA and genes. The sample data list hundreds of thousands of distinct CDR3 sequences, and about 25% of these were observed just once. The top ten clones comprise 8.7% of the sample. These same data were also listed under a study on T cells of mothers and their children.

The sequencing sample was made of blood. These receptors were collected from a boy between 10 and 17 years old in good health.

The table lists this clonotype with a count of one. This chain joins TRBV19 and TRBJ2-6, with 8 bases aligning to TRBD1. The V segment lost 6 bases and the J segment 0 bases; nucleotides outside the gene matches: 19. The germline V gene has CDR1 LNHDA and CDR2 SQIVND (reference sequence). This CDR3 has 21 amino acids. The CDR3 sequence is CASRGQGADPSGPSGANVLTF. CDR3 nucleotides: TGTGCCAGTAGAGGTCAGGGGGCAGATCCCTCGGGCCCCTCTGGGGCCAACGTCCTGACTTTC.

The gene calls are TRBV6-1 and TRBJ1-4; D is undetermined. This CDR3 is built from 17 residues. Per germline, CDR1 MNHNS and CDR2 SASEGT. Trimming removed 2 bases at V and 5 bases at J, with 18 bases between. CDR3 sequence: CASSERPGGQWNEKLFF. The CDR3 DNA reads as TGTGCCAGCAGTGAAAGGCCCGGCGGCCAGTGGAATGAAAAACTGTTTTTT.

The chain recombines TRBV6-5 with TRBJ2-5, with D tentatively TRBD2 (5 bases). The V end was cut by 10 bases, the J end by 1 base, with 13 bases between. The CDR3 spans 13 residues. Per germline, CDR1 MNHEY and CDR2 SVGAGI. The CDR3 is CATARAGQETQYF. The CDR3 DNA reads TGTGCCACTGCGAGGGCGGGCCAAGAGACCCAGTACTTC.

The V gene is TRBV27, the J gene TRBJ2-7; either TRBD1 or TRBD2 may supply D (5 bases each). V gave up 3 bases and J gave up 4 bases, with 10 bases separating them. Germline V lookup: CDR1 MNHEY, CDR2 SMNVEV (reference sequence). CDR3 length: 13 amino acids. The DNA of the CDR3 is TGTGCCAGCAGTTTGGGGCCGGGGTACGAGCAGTACTTC. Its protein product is CASSLGPGYEQYF.

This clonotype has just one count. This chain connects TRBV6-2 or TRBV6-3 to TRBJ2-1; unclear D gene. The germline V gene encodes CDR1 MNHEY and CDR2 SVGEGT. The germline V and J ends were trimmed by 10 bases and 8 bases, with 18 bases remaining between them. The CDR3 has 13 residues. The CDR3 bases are TGTGCCATCCCGACTGAGGCTGGCGATGAGCAGTTCTTC. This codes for CAIPTEAGDEQFF.

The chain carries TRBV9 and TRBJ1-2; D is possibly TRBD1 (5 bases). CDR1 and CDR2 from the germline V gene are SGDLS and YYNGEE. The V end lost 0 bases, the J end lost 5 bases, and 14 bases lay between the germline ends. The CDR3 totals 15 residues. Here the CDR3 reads CASSVEAGGVYGYTF. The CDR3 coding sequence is TGTGCCAGCAGCGTAGAAGCGGGGGGAGTTTATGGCTACACCTTC.

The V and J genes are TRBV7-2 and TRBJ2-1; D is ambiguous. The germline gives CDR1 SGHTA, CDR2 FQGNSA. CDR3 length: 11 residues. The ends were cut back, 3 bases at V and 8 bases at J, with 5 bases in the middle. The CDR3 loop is CASSFVYEQFF. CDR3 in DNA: TGTGCCAGCAGCTTCGTCTATGAGCAGTTCTTC.

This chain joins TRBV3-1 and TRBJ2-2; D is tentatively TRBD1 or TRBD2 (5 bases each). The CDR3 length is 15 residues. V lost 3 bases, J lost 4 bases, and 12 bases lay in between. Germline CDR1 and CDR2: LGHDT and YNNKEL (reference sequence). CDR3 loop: CASSQIGTLTGELFF. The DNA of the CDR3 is TGTGCCAGCAGCCAGATCGGGACCCTCACCGGGGAGCTGTTTTTT. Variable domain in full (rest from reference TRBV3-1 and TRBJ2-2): DTAVSQTPKYLVTQMGNDKSIKCEQNLGHDTMYWYKQDSKKFLKIMFSYNNKELIINETVPNRFSPKSPDKAHLNLHINSLELGDSAVYFCASSQIGTLTGELFFGEGSRLTVL.

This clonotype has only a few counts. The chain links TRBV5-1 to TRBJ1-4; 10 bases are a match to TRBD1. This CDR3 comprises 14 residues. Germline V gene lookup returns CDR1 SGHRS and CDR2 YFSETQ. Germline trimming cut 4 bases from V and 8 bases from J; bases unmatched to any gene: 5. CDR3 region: CASSRDRGGEKLFF. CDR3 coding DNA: TGCGCCAGCAGCAGGGACAGGGGAGGCGAAAAACTGTTTTTT. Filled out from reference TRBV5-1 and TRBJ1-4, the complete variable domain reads KAGVTQTPRYLIKTRGQQVTLSCSPISGHRSVSWYQQTPGQGLQFLFEYFSETQRNKGNFPGRFSGRQFSNSRSEMNVSTLELGDSALYLCASSRDRGGEKLFFGSGTQLSVL.

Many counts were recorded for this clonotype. The CDR3 sequence: CASSLPYQETQYF. The CDR3 nucleotides are TGTGCCAGCAGCTTACCGTACCAAGAGACCCAGTACTTC. V and J are TRBV7-6 and TRBJ2-5; no clear D. The CDR3 totals 13 residues. The germline V gene has CDR1 SGHVS and CDR2 FNYEAQ. Trimming shortened V by 2 bases and J by 0 bases, and 4 bases separated the two germline ends.

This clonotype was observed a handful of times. The CDR3 protein is CASSDPKSSGVTDTQYF. The CDR3 DNA follows: TGTGCCAGCAGTGATCCCAAAAGTAGCGGGGTTACAGATACGCAGTATTTT. The chain employs TRBV2 and TRBJ2-3; 8 bases line up with TRBD2. The CDR3 runs to 17 residues. The V gene's germline CDR1 is SNHLY and CDR2 FYNNEI. The J segment lost 3 bases and the V segment lost 3 bases, leaving 11 bases of the junction unmatched.

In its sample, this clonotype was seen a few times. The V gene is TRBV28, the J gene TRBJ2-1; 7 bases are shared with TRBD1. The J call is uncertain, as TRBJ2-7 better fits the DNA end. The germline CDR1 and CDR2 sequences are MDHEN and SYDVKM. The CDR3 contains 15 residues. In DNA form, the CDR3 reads TGTGCCAGCAGATCCTCTTACAGGGGCCGGAGCGAGCAGTACTTC. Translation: CASRSSYRGRSEQYF.

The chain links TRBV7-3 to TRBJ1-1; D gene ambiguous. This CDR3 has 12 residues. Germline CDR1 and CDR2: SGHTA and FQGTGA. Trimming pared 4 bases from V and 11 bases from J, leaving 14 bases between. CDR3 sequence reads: CASSSGAGEAFF. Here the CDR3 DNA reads TGTGCCAGCAGCTCGGGAGCTGGGGAGGCTTTCTTT.

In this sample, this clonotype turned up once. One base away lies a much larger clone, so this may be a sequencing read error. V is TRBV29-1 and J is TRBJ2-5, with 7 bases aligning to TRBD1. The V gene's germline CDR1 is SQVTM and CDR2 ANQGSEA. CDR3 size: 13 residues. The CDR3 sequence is CSVERDSSYEQHF. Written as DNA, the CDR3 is TGCAGCGTTGAAAGGGACAGCTCCTACGAGCAGCACTTC.